This passage covers 7 T cell receptor beta chains from one sample sequenced in a study of prognosis after radiotherapy for stage I lung cancer. The TCR beta CDR3 region was amplified from genomic DNA, with two rounds of multiplex PCR being used for the amplification. During first-round PCR, primers specific to each TRBV and TRBJ gene were used. One entry per CDR3 protein results from TCRdb running MiXCR on the multiplex PCR reads. The sample contains about 16,000 distinct CDR3 sequences, roughly 31% of which appear only once. Material: PBMCs, obtained before or after stereotactic body radiation therapy (not recorded which). These receptors were obtained from a donor aged 50 or older with non-small cell lung cancer.

This clonotype was recorded at least ten times. This chain connects TRBV6-4 to TRBJ2-1; a weak D match, TRBD1 (6 bases). This CDR3 spans 14 amino acids. Germline values: CDR1 MRHNA, CDR2 SNTAGT. V lost 6 bases, J lost 5 bases, and 14 bases lay in between. The CDR3 sequence is CASSATGDNNEQFF. The CDR3 DNA reads TGTGCCAGCAGCGCCACCGGGGACAACAATGAGCAGTTCTTC.

This clonotype appeared once. A much larger clone differs from this one at a single base, so this may be a read error. The chain employs TRBV27 and TRBJ2-5; 7 bases match TRBD1. The germline V gene has CDR1 MNHEY and CDR2 SMNVEV (reference sequence). Unmatched junction bases numbered 5, after V lost 9 bases and J lost 1 base. The CDR3 has 13 amino acids. CDR3 protein: CARRGQTQETQYF. The CDR3, as DNA: TGTGCCAGAAGGGGACAGACCCAAGAGACCCAGTACTTC.

This clonotype was detected many times. The chain combines TRBV29-1 with TRBJ2-7; 15 positions match TRBD2. The length of the CDR3 is 14 residues. CDR1 and CDR2 (germline): SQVTM, ANQGSEA. Trimming took 7 bases from V and 6 from J; bases not matched to a gene: 7. The CDR3 spells CSARTSGRVLEQYF. The CDR3 bases are TGCAGCGCCCGGACTAGCGGGAGGGTACTCGAGCAGTACTTC.

By share, this clonotype ranks as medium-sized. This chain connects TRBV3-1 to TRBJ1-1, with 10 nucleotides matching TRBD1. CDR1 is LGHDT and CDR2 is YNNKEL in the germline V gene (reference sequence). V lost 4 bases and J lost 5; bases outside the gene matches: 4. This CDR3 region has 14 residues. CDR3 amino acids: CASSPRTGGTEAFF. CDR3 in DNA: TGTGCCAGCAGCCCCCGGACAGGGGGTACTGAAGCTTTCTTT. The whole variable domain, remainder taken from reference TRBV3-1 and TRBJ1-1, is DTAVSQTPKYLVTQMGNDKSIKCEQNLGHDTMYWYKQDSKKFLKIMFSYNNKELIINETVPNRFSPKSPDKAHLNLHINSLELGDSAVYFCASSPRTGGTEAFFGQGTRLTVV.

In its sample, this clonotype is medium-sized. The V and J genes are TRBV6-1 and TRBJ1-6; 11 nucleotides match TRBD1. Germline V gene data show CDR1 as MNHNS and CDR2 as SASEGT. Germline trimming cut 3 bases from V and 9 bases from J; bases unmatched to any gene: 1. This CDR3 comprises 14 residues. The CDR3 coding sequence is TGTGCCAGCAGTGAGGACAGGGGGCTTTCACCCCTCCACTTT. This encodes CASSEDRGLSPLHF.

In its sample, this clonotype was seen many times. The chain combines TRBV7-8 with TRBJ1-3; unclear D gene. Trimming pared 5 bases from V and 2 bases from J, leaving 22 bases between. This CDR3 is 18 amino acids long. CDR1 is SGHVS and CDR2 is FQNEAQ in the germline V gene. In DNA, the CDR3 is TGTGCCAGCAGCATCCCCACGACCGAGCGGGCGGCTGGAAACACCATATATTTT. It is translated as CASSIPTTERAAGNTIYF.

J is TRBJ2-3 and V is TRBV19, with unresolved D. Germline-derived CDR1 and CDR2 are LNHDA and SQIVND (reference sequence). Trimming removed 5 bases at V and 0 bases at J, with 12 bases between. This CDR3 region has 15 residues. The DNA of the CDR3 is TGTGCCAGTAGTTCCCGGGTGTCTAGCACAGATACGCAGTATTTT. It translates to CASSSRVSSTDTQYF.